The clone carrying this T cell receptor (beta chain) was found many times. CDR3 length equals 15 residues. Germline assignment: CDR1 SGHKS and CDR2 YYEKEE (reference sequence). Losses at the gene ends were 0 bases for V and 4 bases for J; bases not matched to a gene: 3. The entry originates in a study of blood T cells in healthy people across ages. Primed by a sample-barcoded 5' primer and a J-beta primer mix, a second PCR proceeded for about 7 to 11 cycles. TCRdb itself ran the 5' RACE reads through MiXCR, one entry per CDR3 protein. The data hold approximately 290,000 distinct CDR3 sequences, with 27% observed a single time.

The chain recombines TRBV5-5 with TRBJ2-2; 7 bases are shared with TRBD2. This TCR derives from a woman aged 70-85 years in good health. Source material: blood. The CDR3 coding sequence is TGTGCCAGCAGCTTGGAAGCGGGGACCACCGGGGAGCTGTTTTTT. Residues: CASSLEAGTTGELFF.